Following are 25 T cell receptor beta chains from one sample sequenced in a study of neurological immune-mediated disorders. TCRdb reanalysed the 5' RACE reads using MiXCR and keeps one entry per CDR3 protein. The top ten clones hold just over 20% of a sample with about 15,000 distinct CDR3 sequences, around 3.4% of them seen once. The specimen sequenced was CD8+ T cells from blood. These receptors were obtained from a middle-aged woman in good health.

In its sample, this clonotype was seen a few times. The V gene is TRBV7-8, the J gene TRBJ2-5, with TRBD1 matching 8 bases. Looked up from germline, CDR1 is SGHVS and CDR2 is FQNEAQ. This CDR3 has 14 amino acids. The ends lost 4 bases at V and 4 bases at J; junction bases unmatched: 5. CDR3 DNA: TGTGCCAGCAGCTCGACAGGGGTCGGAGAGACCCAGTACTTC. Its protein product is CASSSTGVGETQYF.

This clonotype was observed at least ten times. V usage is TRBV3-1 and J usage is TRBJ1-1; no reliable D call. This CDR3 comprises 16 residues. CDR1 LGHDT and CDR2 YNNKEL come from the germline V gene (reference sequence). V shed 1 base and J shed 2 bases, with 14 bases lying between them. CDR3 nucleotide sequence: TGTGCCAGCAGCCAAGTCGTGGCAGGAGCAAACACTGAAGCTTTCTTT. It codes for CASSQVVAGANTEAFF. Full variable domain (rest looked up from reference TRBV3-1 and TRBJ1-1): DTAVSQTPKYLVTQMGNDKSIKCEQNLGHDTMYWYKQDSKKFLKIMFSYNNKELIINETVPNRFSPKSPDKAHLNLHINSLELGDSAVYFCASSQVVAGANTEAFFGQGTRLTVV.

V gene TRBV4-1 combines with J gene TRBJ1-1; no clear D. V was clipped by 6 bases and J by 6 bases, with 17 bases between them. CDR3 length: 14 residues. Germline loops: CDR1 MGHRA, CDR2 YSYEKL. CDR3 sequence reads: CASSGQSPVAEAFF. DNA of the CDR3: TGCGCCAGCAGTGGGCAGAGCCCCGTTGCTGAAGCTTTCTTT.

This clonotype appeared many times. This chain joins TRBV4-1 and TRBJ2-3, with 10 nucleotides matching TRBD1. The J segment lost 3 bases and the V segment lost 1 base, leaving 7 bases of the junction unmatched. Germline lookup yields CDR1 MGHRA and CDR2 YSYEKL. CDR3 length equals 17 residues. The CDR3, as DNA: TGCGCCAGCAGCCAAGTGGGGGACAGGGGACTGACAGATACGCAGTATTTT. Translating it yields CASSQVGDRGLTDTQYF.

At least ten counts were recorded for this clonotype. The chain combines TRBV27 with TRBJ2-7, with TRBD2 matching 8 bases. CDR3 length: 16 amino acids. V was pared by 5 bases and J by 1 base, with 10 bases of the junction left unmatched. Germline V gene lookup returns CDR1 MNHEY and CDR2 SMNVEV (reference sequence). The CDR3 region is CASSLRAGGESYEQYF. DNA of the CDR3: TGTGCCAGCAGTCTACGCGCGGGAGGCGAGTCCTACGAGCAGTACTTC.

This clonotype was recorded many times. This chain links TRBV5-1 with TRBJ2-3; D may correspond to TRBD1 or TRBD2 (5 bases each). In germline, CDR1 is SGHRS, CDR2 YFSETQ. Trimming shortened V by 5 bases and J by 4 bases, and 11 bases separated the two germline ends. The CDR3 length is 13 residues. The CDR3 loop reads CASSMGESDTQYF. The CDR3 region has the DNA TGCGCCAGCAGTATGGGGGAATCAGATACGCAGTATTTT.

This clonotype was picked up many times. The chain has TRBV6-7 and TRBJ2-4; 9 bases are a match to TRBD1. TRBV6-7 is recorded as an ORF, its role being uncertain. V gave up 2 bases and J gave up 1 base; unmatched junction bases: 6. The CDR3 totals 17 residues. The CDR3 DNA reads TGTGCCAGCAGTTACCGGGACAGGGTGAGGGCCAAAAACATTCAGTACTTC. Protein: CASSYRDRVRAKNIQYF.

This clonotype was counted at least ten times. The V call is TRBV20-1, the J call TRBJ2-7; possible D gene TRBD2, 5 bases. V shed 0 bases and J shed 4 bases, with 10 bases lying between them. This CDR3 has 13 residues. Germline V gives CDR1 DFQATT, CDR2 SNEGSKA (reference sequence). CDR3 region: CSAREGGLYEQYF. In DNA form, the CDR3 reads TGCAGTGCTAGAGAGGGCGGGTTATACGAGCAGTACTTC.

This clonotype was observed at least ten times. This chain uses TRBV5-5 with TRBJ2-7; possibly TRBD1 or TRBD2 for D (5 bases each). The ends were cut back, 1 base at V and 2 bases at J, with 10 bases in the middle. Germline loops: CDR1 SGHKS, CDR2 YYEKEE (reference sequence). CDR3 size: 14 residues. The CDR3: CASSLTRETYEQYF. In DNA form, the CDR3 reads TGTGCCAGCAGCTTGACCAGGGAGACCTACGAGCAGTACTTC.

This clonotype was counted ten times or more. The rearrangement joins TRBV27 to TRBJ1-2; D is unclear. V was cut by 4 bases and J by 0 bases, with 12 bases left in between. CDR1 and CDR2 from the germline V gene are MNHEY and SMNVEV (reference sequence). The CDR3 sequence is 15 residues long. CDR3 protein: CASSYMAFSNYGYTF. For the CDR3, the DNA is TGTGCCAGCAGTTATATGGCATTTTCTAACTATGGCTACACCTTC.

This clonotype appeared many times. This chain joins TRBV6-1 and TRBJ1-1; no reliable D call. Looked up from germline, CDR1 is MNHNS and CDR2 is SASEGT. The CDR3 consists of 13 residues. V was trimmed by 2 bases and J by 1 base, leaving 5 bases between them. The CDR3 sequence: CASSERENTEAFF. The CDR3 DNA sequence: TGTGCCAGCAGTGAAAGAGAGAACACTGAAGCTTTCTTT.

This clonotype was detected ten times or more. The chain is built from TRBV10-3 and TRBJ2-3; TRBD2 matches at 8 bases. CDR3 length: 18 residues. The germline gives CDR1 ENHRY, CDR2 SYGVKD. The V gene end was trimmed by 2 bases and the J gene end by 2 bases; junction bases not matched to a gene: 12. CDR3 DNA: TGTGCCATCAGTGAGCGAGCTGCTAGCGGGTCGCACACAGATACGCAGTATTTT. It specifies CAISERAASGSHTDTQYF.

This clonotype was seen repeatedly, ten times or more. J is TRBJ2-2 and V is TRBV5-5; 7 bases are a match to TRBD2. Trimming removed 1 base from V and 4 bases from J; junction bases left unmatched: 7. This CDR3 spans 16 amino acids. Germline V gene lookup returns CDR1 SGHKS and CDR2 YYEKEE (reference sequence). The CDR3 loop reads CASSLLGGRGTGELFF. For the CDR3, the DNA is TGTGCCAGCAGCTTGTTGGGCGGGAGAGGCACCGGGGAGCTGTTTTTT.

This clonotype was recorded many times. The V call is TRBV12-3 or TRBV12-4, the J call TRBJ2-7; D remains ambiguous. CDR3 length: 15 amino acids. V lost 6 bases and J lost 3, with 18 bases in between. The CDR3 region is CASRQNGPGFYEQYF. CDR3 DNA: TGTGCCAGCAGGCAAAACGGACCCGGATTCTACGAGCAGTACTTC.

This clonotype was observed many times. The CDR3 spells CASSQGLSGELFF. CDR3 bases: TGCGCCAGCAGCCAAGGTCTGTCCGGGGAGCTGTTTTTT. The chain employs TRBV4-1 and TRBJ2-2; D call uncertain. The CDR3 has 13 amino acids. Germline CDR1 is MGHRA and CDR2 is YSYEKL. V was shortened by 1 base and J by 6 bases, with 6 bases between the two germline ends.

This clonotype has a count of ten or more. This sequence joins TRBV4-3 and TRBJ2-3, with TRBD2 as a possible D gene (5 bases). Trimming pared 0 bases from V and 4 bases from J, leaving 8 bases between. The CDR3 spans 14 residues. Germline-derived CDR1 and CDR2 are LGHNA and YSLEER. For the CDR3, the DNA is TGCGCCAGCAGCCAAGAGAGGGCGCCAGATACGCAGTATTTT. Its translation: CASSQERAPDTQYF.

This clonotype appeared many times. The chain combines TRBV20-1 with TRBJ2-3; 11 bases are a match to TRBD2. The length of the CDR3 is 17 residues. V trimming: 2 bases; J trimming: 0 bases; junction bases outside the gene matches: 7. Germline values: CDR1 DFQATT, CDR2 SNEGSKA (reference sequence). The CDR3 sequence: CSARSSGRPGSTDTQYF. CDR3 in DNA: TGCAGTGCTAGATCTAGCGGGAGGCCAGGGAGCACAGATACGCAGTATTTT.

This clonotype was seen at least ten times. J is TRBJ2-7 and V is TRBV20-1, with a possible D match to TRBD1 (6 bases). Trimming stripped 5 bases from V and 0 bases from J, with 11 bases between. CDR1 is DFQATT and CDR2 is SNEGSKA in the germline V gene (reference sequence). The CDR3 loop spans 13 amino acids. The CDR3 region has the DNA TGCAGTGCTGGGGGCGAGAGCTCCTACGAGCAGTACTTC. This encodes CSAGGESSYEQYF.

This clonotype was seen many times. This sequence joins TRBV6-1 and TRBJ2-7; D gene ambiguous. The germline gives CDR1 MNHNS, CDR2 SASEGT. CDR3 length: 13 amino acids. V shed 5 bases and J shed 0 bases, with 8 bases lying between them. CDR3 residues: CASSKISSYEQYF. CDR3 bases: TGTGCCAGCAGTAAGATTTCCTCCTACGAGCAGTACTTC.

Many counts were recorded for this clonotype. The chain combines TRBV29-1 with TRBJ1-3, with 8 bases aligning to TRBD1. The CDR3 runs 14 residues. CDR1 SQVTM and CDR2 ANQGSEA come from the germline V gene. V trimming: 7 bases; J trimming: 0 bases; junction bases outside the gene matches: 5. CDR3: CSATTGASGNTIYF. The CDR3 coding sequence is TGCAGCGCCACGACAGGGGCCTCTGGAAACACCATATATTTT.

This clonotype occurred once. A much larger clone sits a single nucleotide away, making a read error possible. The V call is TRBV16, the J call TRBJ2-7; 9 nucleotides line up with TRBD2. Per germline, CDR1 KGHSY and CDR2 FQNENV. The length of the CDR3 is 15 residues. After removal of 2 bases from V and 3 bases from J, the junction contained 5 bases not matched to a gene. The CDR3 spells CASSQRERGVYEQYF. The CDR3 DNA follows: TGTGCCAGCAGCCAAAGGGAGCGGGGGGTCTACGAGCAGTACTTC.

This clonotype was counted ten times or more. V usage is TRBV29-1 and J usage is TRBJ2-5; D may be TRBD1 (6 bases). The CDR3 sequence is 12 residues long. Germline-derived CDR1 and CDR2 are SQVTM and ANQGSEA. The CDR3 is CASGGILGTQYF. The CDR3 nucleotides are TGCGCTAGTGGGGGCATCCTGGGGACCCAGTACTTC.

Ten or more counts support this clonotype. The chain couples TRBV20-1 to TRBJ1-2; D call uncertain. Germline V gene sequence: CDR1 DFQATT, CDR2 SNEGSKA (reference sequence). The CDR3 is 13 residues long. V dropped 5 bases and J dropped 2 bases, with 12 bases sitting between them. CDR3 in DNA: TGCAGTGCTCCCCGGACCGAAAACTATGGCTACACCTTC. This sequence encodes CSAPRTENYGYTF.

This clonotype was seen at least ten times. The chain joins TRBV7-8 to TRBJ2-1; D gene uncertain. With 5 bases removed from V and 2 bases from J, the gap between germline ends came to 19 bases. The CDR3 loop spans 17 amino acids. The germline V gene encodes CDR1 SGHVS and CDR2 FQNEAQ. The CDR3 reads CASSPSSTALAYNEQFF. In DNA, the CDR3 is TGTGCCAGCAGCCCGTCCTCTACCGCCTTAGCCTACAATGAGCAGTTCTTC.

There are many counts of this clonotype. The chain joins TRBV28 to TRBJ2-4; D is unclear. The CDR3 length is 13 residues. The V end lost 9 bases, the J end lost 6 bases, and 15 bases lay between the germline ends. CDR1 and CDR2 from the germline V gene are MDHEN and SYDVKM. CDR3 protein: CASISEAGNIQYF. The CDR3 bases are TGTGCCAGTATTTCTGAAGCTGGAAACATTCAGTACTTC.